This is a list of T cell receptor beta chains from one sample in a study of immune evolution from preneoplasia to lung adenocarcinoma. The data were produced by immunoSEQ multiplex PCR, yet TCRdb's version contains in-frame clones alone and is incomplete. The sample shows 11,000 to 15,000 clones, roughly 87% of them seen only once. Sequences were obtained from FFPE lung adenocarcinoma in situ tissue. These receptors were collected from a donor of 70 years or more with lung adenocarcinoma. The CDR3 runs from the conserved cysteine through the conserved F or W. The order of the fields is J gene, clone size, V gene, D gene, CDR3 length, CDR3 DNA, CDR3 protein. A D gene is named only where the DNA matches it firmly. Size is stated for part of the rows, as once, few or many counts, or as a class when the clone is expanded.

J: TRBJ2-3; size: .; V: TRBV5-1; D: .; length: 13; DNA: TGCGCCAGCAGCCAATCTAGCACAGATACGCAGTATTTT; CDR3: CASSQSSTDTQYF
J: TRBJ2-2; size: .; V: TRBV10-3; D: TRBD1; length: 16; DNA: TGTGCCATTACTAAAGGGGGACAGGGTAACACCGGGGAGCTGTTTTTT; CDR3: CAITKGGQGNTGELFF
J: TRBJ1-4; size: .; V: TRBV5-6; D: TRBD1; length: 13; DNA: TGTGCCAGCAGCTTTAGATCAGGGACAGGGCTGTTTTTT; CDR3: CASSFRSGTGLFF
J: TRBJ2-1; size: .; V: TRBV5-1; D: TRBD2; length: 15; DNA: TGCGCCAGCAGTAGGACTAGCGGATCCTACAATGAGCAGTTCTTC; CDR3: CASSRTSGSYNEQFF
J: TRBJ2-5; size: .; V: TRBV6-4; D: TRBD2; length: 15; DNA: TGTGCCAGACCCCTAGCGGTGGGGGGGGGAGAGACCCAGTACTTC; CDR3: CARPLAVGGGETQYF
J: TRBJ2-1; size: .; V: TRBV4-3; D: TRBD2; length: 14; DNA: TGCGCCAGCAGCCAAGGGCGGGAGGGCGATGAGCAGTTCTTC; CDR3: CASSQGREGDEQFF
J: TRBJ2-4; size: .; V: TRBV28; D: TRBD1; length: 19; DNA: TGTGCCAGCAGTTTTAACCCACGCGGACAGGGGATAGCCAAAAACATTCAGTACTTC; CDR3: CASSFNPRGQGIAKNIQYF
J: TRBJ1-5; size: .; V: TRBV19; D: .; length: 14; DNA: TGTGCCAGTAGTATAGCTTTCGGGGAACAGCCCCAGCATTTT; CDR3: CASSIAFGEQPQHF
J: TRBJ2-3; size: .; V: TRBV11-2; D: .; length: 13; DNA: TGTGCCAGCAGCTTAGTTGGAGTTGGTACGCAGTATTTT; CDR3: CASSLVGVGTQYF
J: TRBJ2-2; size: .; V: TRBV7-2; D: .; length: 14; DNA: TGTGCCAGCAGCTTAGGCAGGAACACCGGGGAGCTGTTTTTT; CDR3: CASSLGRNTGELFF
J: TRBJ2-1; size: .; V: TRBV11-2; D: TRBD1; length: 13; DNA: TGTGCCAGCAATTCACAGGGGGCCTATGAGCAGTTCTTC; CDR3: CASNSQGAYEQFF
J: TRBJ2-2; size: .; V: TRBV5-8; D: .; length: 16; DNA: TGTGCCAGCAGGGGGGAAGTTGGACAAACCTCCGGGGAGCTGTTTTTT; CDR3: CASRGEVGQTSGELFF
J: TRBJ2-2; size: .; V: TRBV30; D: TRBD2; length: 17; DNA: TGTGCCTGGAGTGTACGGGCTAGCGGGAGACTTACCGGGGAGCTGTTTTTT; CDR3: CAWSVRASGRLTGELFF
J: TRBJ2-7; size: .; V: TRBV4-3; D: TRBD2; length: 18; DNA: TGCGCCAGCAGCCCGCTCGGGCTAGCGGGCTTATTTGGGTACGAGCAGTACTTC; CDR3: CASSPLGLAGLFGYEQYF
J: TRBJ2-1; size: few; V: TRBV6-1; D: TRBD2; length: 15; DNA: TGTGCCAGCACGAGGACTAGCGGGTTCTACAATGAGCAGTTCTTC; CDR3: CASTRTSGFYNEQFF
J: TRBJ2-7; size: .; V: TRBV29-1; D: .; length: 17; DNA: TGCAGCGTTCGAGCTCGCATGACAGAATCAAGCTCCTACGAGCAGTACTTC; CDR3: CSVRARMTESSSYEQYF
J: TRBJ2-5; size: .; V: TRBV7-9; D: .; length: 13; DNA: TGTGCCAGCAGCTTAAGTAGGGGAGAGACCCAGTACTTC; CDR3: CASSLSRGETQYF
J: TRBJ1-2; size: .; V: TRBV5-1; D: .; length: 13; DNA: TGCGCCAGCAGCTTGGACAATAACTATGGCTACACCTTC; CDR3: CASSLDNNYGYTF
J: TRBJ2-1; size: .; V: TRBV2; D: .; length: 11; DNA: TGTGCCAGCTCGCAGTGGGATGAGCAGTTCTTC; CDR3: CASSQWDEQFF
J: TRBJ1-2; size: .; V: TRBV18; D: TRBD1; length: 20; DNA: TGTGCCAGCTCCCCCGTTCTACAACCGGGACAGGGGGCTGCTAACTATGGCTACACCTTC; CDR3: CASSPVLQPGQGAANYGYTF
J: TRBJ1-5; size: .; V: TRBV27; D: .; length: 15; DNA: TGTGCCAGCAGCCTCACGGGACGGGAGAATCAGCCCCAGCATTTT; CDR3: CASSLTGRENQPQHF
J: TRBJ2-6; size: .; V: TRBV6-1; D: TRBD1; length: 17; DNA: TGTGCCAGCAGTGAGGGGACAGGGTATCGTGGGGCCAACGTCCTGACTTTC; CDR3: CASSEGTGYRGANVLTF
J: TRBJ1-1; size: .; V: TRBV6-5; D: TRBD1; length: 13; DNA: TGTGCCAGCAGTGACAGGGGGAACACTGAAGCTTTCTTT; CDR3: CASSDRGNTEAFF
J: TRBJ2-7; size: .; V: TRBV27; D: TRBD1; length: 14; DNA: TGTGCCAGCAGGGCGGACAGGGTTGGGTACGAGCAGTACTTC; CDR3: CASRADRVGYEQYF
J: TRBJ1-1; size: .; V: TRBV18; D: .; length: 12; DNA: TGTGCCAGCTCACTTCAGGGCACTGAAGCTTTCTTT; CDR3: CASSLQGTEAFF
J: TRBJ1-5; size: .; V: TRBV10-3; D: .; length: 16; DNA: TGTGCCATCAGTGAGTCGAAAGGCCTCGAGAATCAGCCCCAGCATTTT; CDR3: CAISESKGLENQPQHF
J: TRBJ1-5; size: once; V: TRBV9; D: .; length: 15; DNA: TGTGCCAGCAGCGTGGGGGCGTATAGCAATCAGCCCCAGCATTTT; CDR3: CASSVGAYSNQPQHF
J: TRBJ2-5; size: .; V: TRBV5-1; D: .; length: 14; DNA: TGCGCCAGCAGCTTATTACCAGGGGAAGAGACCCAGTACTTC; CDR3: CASSLLPGEETQYF
J: TRBJ1-1; size: .; V: TRBV28; D: .; length: 15; DNA: TGTGCCAGCAGTTCCGGGAGAGGGGCCGACACTGAAGCTTTCTTT; CDR3: CASSSGRGADTEAFF
J: TRBJ1-2; size: .; V: TRBV29-1; D: .; length: 12; DNA: TGCAGCGTTGGACAGGTCTACTATGGCTACACCTTC; CDR3: CSVGQVYYGYTF
J: TRBJ1-2; size: .; V: TRBV30; D: .; length: 11; DNA: TGTGCCTGGAGTAAGACAGGCCCATACACCTTC; CDR3: CAWSKTGPYTF
J: TRBJ1-4; size: .; V: TRBV5-1; D: .; length: 14; DNA: TGCGCCAGCACCGACTCAACAACTAATGAAAAACTGTTTTTT; CDR3: CASTDSTTNEKLFF
J: TRBJ2-5; size: once; V: TRBV2; D: .; length: 14; DNA: TGTGCCAGCAGCTTCACGGCCCAACAAGAGACCCAGTACTTC; CDR3: CASSFTAQQETQYF
J: TRBJ2-1; size: .; V: TRBV11-2; D: .; length: 15; DNA: TGTGCCAGCAGCCGCACGCCGGGACGGATCAATGAGCAGTTCTTC; CDR3: CASSRTPGRINEQFF
J: TRBJ2-1; size: .; V: TRBV27; D: TRBD1; length: 15; DNA: TGTGCCAGCAGTCTTGGACAGGGGGGACTCAATGAGCAGTTCTTC; CDR3: CASSLGQGGLNEQFF
J: TRBJ2-3; size: few; V: TRBV7-2; D: .; length: 14; DNA: TGTGCCAGCACCCAAAATATTGGGACAGATACGCAGTATTTT; CDR3: CASTQNIGTDTQYF
J: TRBJ2-3; size: .; V: TRBV27; D: .; length: 14; DNA: TGTGCCAGCAGCCCCACATTTACCACAGATACGCAGTATTTT; CDR3: CASSPTFTTDTQYF
J: TRBJ2-5; size: once; V: TRBV6-1; D: TRBD2; length: 14; DNA: TGTGCCAGCAGTGATTTTTCGGGGGGGGAGACCCAGTACTTC; CDR3: CASSDFSGGETQYF
J: TRBJ1-1; size: once; V: TRBV18; D: .; length: 13; DNA: TGTGCCAGCTCACCGACAGGGAACACTGAAGCTTTCTTT; CDR3: CASSPTGNTEAFF
J: TRBJ2-5; size: .; V: TRBV6-6; D: .; length: 12; DNA: TGTGCCAGCAGTCCAAACCAAGAGACCCAGTACTTC; CDR3: CASSPNQETQYF
J: TRBJ2-7; size: .; V: TRBV5-1; D: .; length: 14; DNA: TGCGCCAGCAGGACCGGGCCGGAGCCCTACGAGCAGTACTTC; CDR3: CASRTGPEPYEQYF
J: TRBJ2-1; size: .; V: TRBV6-1; D: .; length: 13; DNA: TGTGCCAGCAGTGACGCAGGGCACAATGAGCAGTTCTTC; CDR3: CASSDAGHNEQFF
J: TRBJ2-2; size: .; V: TRBV30; D: .; length: 13; DNA: TGTGCCTCGAGGGGCTACTACACCGGGGAGCTGTTTTTT; CDR3: CASRGYYTGELFF
J: TRBJ1-5; size: .; V: TRBV5-8; D: .; length: 12; DNA: TGTGCCAGCAGTCTCGGGGGGGTGCCCCAGCATTTT; CDR3: CASSLGGVPQHF
J: TRBJ2-5; size: few; V: TRBV28; D: TRBD1; length: 13; DNA: TGTGCCAGCAGCGGACAGGTTCCTGAGACCCAGTACTTC; CDR3: CASSGQVPETQYF
J: TRBJ2-5; size: .; V: TRBV6-1; D: .; length: 14; DNA: TGTGCCAGCAGTTTCGCAGGGCCTCAAGAGACCCAGTACTTC; CDR3: CASSFAGPQETQYF
J: TRBJ1-1; size: .; V: TRBV6-1; D: .; length: 15; DNA: TGTGCCAGCAGGACTCCGGGGGGTGGGAACACTGAAGCTTTCTTT; CDR3: CASRTPGGGNTEAFF
J: TRBJ2-1; size: .; V: TRBV7-9; D: .; length: 13; DNA: TGTGCCAGCAGCTTGGCGGGACCCTCGGGGCAGTTCTTC; CDR3: CASSLAGPSGQFF
J: TRBJ1-2; size: .; V: TRBV7-3; D: .; length: 13; DNA: TGTGCCAGCATCGCGGTGGTTCTTTATGGCTACACCTTC; CDR3: CASIAVVLYGYTF
J: TRBJ1-5; size: .; V: TRBV19; D: .; length: 14; DNA: TGTGCCAGTAGTATCCTGAATTTCAATCAGCCCCAGCATTTT; CDR3: CASSILNFNQPQHF
J: TRBJ2-5; size: few; V: TRBV7-7; D: .; length: 14; DNA: TGTGCTAGCAGCCGGGGACTGACCGAAGAGACCCAGTACTTC; CDR3: CASSRGLTEETQYF
J: TRBJ2-5; size: .; V: TRBV5-1; D: TRBD2; length: 15; DNA: TGCGCCAGCAGCCCTGGGACTAGCGGCCAAGAGACCCAGTACTTC; CDR3: CASSPGTSGQETQYF
J: TRBJ1-5; size: .; V: TRBV7-9; D: TRBD1; length: 17; DNA: TGTGCCAGCAGCTTAAACCCAGGGGGAAAGAGCAATCAGCCCCAGCATTTT; CDR3: CASSLNPGGKSNQPQHF
J: TRBJ1-2; size: once; V: TRBV27; D: TRBD1; length: 14; DNA: TGTGCCAGCAGTTTCGGGCGGGACAGCTATGGCTACACCTTC; CDR3: CASSFGRDSYGYTF
J: TRBJ2-7; size: .; V: TRBV23-1; D: TRBD1; length: 16; DNA: TGCGCCAGCAGTCACCCCGGGGGACAGGGCCTCTACGAGCAGTACTTC; CDR3: CASSHPGGQGLYEQYF
J: TRBJ2-7; size: .; V: TRBV6-5; D: .; length: 13; DNA: TGTGCCAGCAGTGCTGCCGGGGGTGGCGAGCAGTACTTC; CDR3: CASSAAGGGEQYF
J: TRBJ2-3; size: .; V: TRBV29-1; D: TRBD1; length: 15; DNA: TGCAGCACCCGACAGGGTAGCTTCGACTCAGATACGCAGTATTTT; CDR3: CSTRQGSFDSDTQYF